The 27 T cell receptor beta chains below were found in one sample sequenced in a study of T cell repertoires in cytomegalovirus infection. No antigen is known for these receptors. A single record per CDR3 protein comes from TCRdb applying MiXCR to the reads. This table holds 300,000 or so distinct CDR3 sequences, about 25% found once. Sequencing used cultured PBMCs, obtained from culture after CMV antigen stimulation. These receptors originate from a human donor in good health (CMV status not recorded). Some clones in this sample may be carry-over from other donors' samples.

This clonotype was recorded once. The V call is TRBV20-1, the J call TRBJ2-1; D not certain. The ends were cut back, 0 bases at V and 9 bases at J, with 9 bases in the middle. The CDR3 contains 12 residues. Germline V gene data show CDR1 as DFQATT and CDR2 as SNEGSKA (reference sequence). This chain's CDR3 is CSARDLSIEQFF. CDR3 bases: TGCAGTGCTAGAGATCTGAGCATTGAGCAGTTCTTC.

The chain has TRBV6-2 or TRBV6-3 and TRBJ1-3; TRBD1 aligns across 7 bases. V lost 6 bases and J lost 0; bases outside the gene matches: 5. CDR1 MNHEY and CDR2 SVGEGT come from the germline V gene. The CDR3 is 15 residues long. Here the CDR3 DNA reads TGTGCCAGCAGAGACGGGACAGCCTCTGGAAACACCATATATTTT. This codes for CASRDGTASGNTIYF.

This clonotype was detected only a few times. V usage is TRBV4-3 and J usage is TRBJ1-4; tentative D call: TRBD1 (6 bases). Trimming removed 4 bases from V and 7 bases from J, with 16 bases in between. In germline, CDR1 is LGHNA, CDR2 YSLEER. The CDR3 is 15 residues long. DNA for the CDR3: TGCGCCAGCAGCCTAGGCGGGGGGCGTTTTGAAAAACTGTTTTTT. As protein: CASSLGGGRFEKLFF.

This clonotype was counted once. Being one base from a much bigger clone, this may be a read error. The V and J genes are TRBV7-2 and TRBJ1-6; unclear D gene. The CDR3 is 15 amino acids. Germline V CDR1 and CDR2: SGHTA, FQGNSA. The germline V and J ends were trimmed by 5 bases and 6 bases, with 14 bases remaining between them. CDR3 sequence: CASSATEGSNSPLHF. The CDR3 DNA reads TGTGCCAGCAGCGCTACTGAGGGATCTAATTCACCCCTCCACTTT.

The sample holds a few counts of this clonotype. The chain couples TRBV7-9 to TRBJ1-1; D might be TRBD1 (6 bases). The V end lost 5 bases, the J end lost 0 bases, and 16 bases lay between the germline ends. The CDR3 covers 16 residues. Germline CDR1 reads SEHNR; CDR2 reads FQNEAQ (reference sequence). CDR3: CASSLLDSNMNTEAFF. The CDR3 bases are TGTGCCAGCAGCCTACTGGACAGTAACATGAACACTGAAGCTTTCTTT.

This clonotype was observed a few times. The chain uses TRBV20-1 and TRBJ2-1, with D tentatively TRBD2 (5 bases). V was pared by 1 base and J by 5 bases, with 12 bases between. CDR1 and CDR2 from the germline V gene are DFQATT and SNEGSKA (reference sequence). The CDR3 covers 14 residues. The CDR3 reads CSARAPGLDNEQFF. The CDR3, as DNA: TGCAGTGCTAGAGCGCCGGGATTGGACAATGAGCAGTTCTTC.

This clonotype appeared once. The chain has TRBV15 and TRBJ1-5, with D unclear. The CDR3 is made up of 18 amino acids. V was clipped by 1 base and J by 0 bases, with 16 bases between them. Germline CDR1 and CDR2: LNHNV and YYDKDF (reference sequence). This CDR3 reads CATSRGVGRGLSNQPQHF. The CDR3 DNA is TGTGCCACCAGCAGAGGAGTGGGTAGAGGACTTAGCAATCAGCCCCAGCATTTT.

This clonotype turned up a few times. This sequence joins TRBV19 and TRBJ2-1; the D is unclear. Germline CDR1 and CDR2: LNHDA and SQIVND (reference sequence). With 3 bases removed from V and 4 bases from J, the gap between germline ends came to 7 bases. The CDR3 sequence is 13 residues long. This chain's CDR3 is CASSIISYNEQFF. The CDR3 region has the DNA TGTGCCAGTAGTATTATCAGTTACAATGAGCAGTTCTTC.

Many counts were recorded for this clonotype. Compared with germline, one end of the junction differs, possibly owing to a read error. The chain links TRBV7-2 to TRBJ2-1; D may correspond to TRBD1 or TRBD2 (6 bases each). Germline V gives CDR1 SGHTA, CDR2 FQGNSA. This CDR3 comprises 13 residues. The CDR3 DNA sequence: TGTGCCAGCAGCTTATTAGCCGGGGGCACCTTACTCTTC. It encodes CASSLLAGGTLLF.

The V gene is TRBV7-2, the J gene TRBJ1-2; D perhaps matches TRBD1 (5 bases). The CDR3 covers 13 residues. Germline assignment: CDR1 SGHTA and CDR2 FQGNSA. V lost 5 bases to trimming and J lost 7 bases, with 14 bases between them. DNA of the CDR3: TGTGCCAGCAGCCCGGGGCCTGGGGGTGGCTACACCTTC. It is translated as CASSPGPGGGYTF.

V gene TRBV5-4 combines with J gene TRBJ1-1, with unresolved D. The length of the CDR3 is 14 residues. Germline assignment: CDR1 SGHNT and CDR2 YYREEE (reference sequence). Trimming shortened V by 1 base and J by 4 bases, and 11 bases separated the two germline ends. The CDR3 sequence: CASSLPQGSTEAFF. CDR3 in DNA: TGTGCCAGCAGCTTGCCCCAAGGTAGCACTGAAGCTTTCTTT.

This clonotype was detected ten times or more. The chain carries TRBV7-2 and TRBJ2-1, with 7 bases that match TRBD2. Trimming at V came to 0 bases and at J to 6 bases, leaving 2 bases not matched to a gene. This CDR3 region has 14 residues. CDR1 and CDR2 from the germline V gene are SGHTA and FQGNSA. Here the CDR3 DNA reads TGTGCCAGCAGCTTAGCGGGGGGGGTCAATGAGCAGTTCTTC. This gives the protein CASSLAGGVNEQFF.

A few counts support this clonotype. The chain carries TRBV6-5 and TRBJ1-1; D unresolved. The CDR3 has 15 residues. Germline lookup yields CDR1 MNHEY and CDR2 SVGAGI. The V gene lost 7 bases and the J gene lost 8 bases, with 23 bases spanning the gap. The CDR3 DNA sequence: TGTGCCAGCAAGAAGGAACCCGGTTTCGGGTACGAAGCTTTCTTT. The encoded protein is CASKKEPGFGYEAFF.

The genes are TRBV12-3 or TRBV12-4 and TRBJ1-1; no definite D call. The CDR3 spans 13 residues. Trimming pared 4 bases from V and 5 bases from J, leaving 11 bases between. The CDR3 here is CASSSPLETEAFF. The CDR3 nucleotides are TGTGCCAGCAGTTCCCCTTTGGAGACTGAAGCTTTCTTT.

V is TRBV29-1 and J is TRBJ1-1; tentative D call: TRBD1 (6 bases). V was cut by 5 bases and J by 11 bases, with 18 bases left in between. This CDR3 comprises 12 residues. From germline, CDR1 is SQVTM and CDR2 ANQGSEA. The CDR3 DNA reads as TGCAGCGTTCTGGACAGAAATTTCTTGGCTTTCTTT. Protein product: CSVLDRNFLAFF.

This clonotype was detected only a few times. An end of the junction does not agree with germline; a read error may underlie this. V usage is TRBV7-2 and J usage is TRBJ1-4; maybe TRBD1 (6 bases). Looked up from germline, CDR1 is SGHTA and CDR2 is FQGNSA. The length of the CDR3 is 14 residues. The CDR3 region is CASSLGQSNEKLFF. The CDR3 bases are TGTGCCAGCAGTTTAGGACAGAGTAATGAAAAACTGTTTTTT.

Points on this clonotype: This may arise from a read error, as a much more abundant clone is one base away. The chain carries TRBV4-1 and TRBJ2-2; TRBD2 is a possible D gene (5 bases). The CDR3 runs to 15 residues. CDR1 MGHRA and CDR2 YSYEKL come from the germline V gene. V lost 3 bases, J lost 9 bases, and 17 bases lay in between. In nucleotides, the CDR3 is TGCGCCAGCAGCCAGGCACTGAGGGTGGCCCGGGAGCTGTTTTTT. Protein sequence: CASSQALRVARELFF.

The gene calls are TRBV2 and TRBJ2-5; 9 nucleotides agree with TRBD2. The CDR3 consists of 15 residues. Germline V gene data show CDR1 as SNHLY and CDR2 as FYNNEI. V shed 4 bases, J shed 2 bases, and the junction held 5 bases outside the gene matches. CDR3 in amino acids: CASSVGGRAQETQYF. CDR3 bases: TGTGCCAGCAGTGTTGGCGGGAGGGCTCAAGAGACCCAGTACTTC.

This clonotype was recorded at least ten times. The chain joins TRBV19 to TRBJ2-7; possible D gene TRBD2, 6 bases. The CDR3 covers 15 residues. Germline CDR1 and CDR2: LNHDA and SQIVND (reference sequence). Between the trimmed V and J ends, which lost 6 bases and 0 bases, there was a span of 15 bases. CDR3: CASSVEAGSSYEQYF. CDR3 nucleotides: TGTGCCAGTAGCGTGGAAGCGGGCAGCTCCTACGAGCAGTACTTC.

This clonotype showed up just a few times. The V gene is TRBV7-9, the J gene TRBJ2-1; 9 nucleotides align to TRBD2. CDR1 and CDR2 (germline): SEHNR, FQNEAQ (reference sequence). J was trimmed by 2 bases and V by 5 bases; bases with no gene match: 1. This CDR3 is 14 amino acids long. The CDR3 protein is CASSAGGAYNEQFF. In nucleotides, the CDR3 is TGTGCCAGCAGCGCGGGAGGGGCCTACAATGAGCAGTTCTTC.

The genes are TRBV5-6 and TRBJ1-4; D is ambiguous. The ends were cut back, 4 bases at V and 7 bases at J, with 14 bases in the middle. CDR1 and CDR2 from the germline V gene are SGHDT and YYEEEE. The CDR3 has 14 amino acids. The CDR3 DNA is TGTGCCAGCAGCCGGTCGGCCTTCGGTGAAAAACTGTTTTTT. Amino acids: CASSRSAFGEKLFF.

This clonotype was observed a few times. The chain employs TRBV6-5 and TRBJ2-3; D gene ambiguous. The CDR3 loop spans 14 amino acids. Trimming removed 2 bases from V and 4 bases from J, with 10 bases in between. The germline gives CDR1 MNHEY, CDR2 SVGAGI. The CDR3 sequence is CASSYEAHPDTQYF. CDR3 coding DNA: TGTGCCAGCAGTTACGAGGCCCATCCAGATACGCAGTATTTT.

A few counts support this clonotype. The CDR3 region is CASIFFRGLNTEAFF. As DNA, the CDR3 is TGTGCCAGCATTTTTTTCAGGGGTTTGAACACTGAAGCTTTCTTT. The rearrangement uses TRBV28 and TRBJ1-1; a weak D match, TRBD1 (6 bases). CDR1 is MDHEN and CDR2 is SYDVKM in the germline V gene. The CDR3 totals 15 residues. V was pared by 7 bases and J by 0 bases, with 15 bases between.

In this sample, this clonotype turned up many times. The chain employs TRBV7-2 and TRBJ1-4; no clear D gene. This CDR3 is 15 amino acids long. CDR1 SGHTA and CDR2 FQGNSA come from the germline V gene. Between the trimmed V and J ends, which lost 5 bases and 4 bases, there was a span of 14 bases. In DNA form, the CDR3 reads TGTGCCAGCAGCCCACGGGAATCGGGTAATGAAAAACTGTTTTTT. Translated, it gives CASSPRESGNEKLFF.

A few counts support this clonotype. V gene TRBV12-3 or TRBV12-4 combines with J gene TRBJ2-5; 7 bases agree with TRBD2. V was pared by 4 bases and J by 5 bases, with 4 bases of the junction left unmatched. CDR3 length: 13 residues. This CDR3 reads CASSSRGGETQYF. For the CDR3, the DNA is TGTGCCAGCAGTTCACGGGGAGGGGAGACCCAGTACTTC.

CDR3 protein: CASSLDRPYEQYF. The CDR3 DNA follows: TGTGCCAGCAGTCTCGATCGCCCCTACGAGCAGTACTTC. The rearrangement uses TRBV6-8 and TRBJ2-7; D is unclear. V lost 5 bases and J 2 bases, leaving 10 bases between the germline ends. Looked up from germline, CDR1 is MNHGY and CDR2 is SAAAGT. The CDR3 totals 13 residues.

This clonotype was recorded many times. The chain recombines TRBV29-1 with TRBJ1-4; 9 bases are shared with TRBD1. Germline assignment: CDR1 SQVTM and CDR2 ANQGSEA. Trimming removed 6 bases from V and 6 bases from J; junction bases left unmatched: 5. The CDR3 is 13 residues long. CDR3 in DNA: TGCAGCGTGGTACAGGGGGCCGATGAAAAACTGTTTTTT. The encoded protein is CSVVQGADEKLFF.